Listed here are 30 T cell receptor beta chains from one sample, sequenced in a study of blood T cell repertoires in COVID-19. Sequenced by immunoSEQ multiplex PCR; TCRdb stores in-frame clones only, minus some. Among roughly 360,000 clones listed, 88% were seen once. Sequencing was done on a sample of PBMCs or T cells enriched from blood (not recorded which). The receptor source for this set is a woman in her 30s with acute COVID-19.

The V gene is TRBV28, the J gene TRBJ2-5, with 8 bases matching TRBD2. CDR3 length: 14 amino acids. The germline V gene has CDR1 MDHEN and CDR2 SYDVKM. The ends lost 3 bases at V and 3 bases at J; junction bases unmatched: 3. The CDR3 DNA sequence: TGTGCCAGCAGTTTCCCGGGGGGGGAAGAGACCCAGTACTTC. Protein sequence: CASSFPGGEETQYF.

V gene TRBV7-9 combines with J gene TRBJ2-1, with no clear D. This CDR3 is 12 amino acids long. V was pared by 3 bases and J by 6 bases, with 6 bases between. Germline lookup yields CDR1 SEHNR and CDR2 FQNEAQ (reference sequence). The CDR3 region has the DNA TGTGCCAGCAGCTTTGACACCAATGAGCAGTTCTTC. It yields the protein CASSFDTNEQFF.

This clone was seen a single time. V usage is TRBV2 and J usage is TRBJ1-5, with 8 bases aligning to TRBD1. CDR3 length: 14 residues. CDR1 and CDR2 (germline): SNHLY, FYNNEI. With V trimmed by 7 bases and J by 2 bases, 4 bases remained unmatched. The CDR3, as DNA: TGTGCCAGCACCGAGGACAGGGGCAATCAGCCCCAGCATTTT. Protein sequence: CASTEDRGNQPQHF. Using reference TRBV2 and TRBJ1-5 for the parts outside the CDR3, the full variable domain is EPEVTQTPSHQVTQMGQEVILRCVPISNHLYFYWYRQILGQKVEFLVSFYNNEISEKSEIFDDQFSVERPDGSNFTLKIRSTKLEDSAMYFCASTEDRGNQPQHFGDGTRLSIL.

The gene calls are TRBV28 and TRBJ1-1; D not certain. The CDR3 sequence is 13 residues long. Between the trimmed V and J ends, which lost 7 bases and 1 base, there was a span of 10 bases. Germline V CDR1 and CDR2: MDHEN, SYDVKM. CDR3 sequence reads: CASIEGGNTEAFF. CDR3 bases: TGTGCCAGCATTGAAGGCGGGAACACTGAAGCTTTCTTT. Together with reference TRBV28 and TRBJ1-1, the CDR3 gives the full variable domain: DVKVTQSSRYLVKRTGEKVFLECVQDMDHENMFWYRQDPGLGLRLIYFSYDVKMKEKGDIPEGYSVSREKKERFSLILESASTNQTSMYLCASIEGGNTEAFFGQGTRLTVV.

The CDR3 here is CASSVGVTPPYNEQFF. The CDR3 bases are TGTGCCAGCAGCGTAGGTGTGACTCCCCCCTACAATGAGCAGTTCTTC. The chain combines TRBV9 with TRBJ2-1, with unresolved D. With 0 bases removed from V and 2 bases from J, the gap between germline ends came to 12 bases. Germline V lookup: CDR1 SGDLS, CDR2 YYNGEE. The length of the CDR3 is 16 residues.

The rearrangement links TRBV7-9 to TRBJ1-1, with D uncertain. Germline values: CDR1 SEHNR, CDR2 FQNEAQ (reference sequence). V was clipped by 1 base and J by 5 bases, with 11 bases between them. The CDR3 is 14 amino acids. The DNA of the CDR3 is TGTGCCAGCAGCTTAGAGCGGGGAGGGACTGAAGCTTTCTTT. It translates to CASSLERGGTEAFF. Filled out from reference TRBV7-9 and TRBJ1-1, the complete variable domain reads DTGVSQNPRHKITKRGQNVTFRCDPISEHNRLYWYRQTLGQGPEFLTYFQNEAQLEKSRLLSDRFSAERPKGSFSTLEIQRTEQGDSAMYLCASSLERGGTEAFFGQGTRLTVV.

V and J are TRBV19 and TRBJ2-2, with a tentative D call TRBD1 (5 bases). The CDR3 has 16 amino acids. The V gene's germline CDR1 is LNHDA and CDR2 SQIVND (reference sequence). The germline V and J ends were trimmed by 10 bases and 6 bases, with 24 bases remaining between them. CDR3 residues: CATTSIGAGSAGELFF. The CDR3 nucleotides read TGTGCCACCACCTCCATTGGGGCAGGTTCCGCCGGGGAGCTGTTTTTT.

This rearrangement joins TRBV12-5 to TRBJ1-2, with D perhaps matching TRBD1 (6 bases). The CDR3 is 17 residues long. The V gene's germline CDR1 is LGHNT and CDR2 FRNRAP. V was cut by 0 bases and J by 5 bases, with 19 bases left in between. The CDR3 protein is CASGLVPGGALGYGYTF. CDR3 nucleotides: TGTGCTAGTGGTTTGGTACCCGGGGGGGCGCTTGGGTATGGCTACACCTTC.

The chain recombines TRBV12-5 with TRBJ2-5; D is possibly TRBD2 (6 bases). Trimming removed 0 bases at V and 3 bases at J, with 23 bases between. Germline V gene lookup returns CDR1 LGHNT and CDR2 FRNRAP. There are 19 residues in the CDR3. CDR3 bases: TGTGCTAGTGGTTTGGTACGGGACGGAGGGGTCGGTAGAGAAGAGACCCAGTACTTC. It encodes CASGLVRDGGVGREETQYF. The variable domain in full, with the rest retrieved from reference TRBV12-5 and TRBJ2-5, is DARVTQTPRHKVTEMGQEVTMRCQPILGHNTVFWYRQTMMQGLELLAYFRNRAPLDDSGMPKDRFSAEMPDATLATLKIQPSEPRDSAVYFCASGLVRDGGVGREETQYFGPGTRLLVL.

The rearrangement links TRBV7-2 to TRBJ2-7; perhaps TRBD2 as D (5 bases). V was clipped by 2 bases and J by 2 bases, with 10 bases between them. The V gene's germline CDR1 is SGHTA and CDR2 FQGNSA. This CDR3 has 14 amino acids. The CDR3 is CASSLILGAYEQYF. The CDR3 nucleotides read TGTGCCAGCAGCTTAATTCTCGGGGCCTACGAGCAGTACTTC.

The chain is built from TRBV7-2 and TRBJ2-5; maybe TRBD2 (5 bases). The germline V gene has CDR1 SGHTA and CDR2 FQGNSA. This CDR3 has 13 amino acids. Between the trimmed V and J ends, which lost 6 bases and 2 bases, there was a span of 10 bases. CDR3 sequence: CASRGDVQETQYF. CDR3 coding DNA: TGTGCCAGCAGGGGAGACGTGCAAGAGACCCAGTACTTC.

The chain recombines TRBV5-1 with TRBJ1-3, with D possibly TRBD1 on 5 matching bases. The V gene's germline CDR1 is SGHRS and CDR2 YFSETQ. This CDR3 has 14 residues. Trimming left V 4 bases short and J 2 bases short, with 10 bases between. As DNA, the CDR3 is TGCGCCAGCAGCCCCGCGGGGGCTGGAAACACCATATATTTT. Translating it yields CASSPAGAGNTIYF.

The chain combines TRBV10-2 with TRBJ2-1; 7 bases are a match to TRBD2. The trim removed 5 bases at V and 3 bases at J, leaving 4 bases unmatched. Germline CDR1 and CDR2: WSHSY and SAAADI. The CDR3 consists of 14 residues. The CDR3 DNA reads TGCGCCAGCAGTATAAGCGGGGACTACAATGAGCAGTTCTTC. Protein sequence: CASSISGDYNEQFF.

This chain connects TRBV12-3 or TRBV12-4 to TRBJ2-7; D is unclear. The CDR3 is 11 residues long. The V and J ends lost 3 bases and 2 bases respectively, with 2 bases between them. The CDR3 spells CASSFTYEQYF. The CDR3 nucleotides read TGTGCCAGCAGTTTCACCTACGAGCAGTACTTC.

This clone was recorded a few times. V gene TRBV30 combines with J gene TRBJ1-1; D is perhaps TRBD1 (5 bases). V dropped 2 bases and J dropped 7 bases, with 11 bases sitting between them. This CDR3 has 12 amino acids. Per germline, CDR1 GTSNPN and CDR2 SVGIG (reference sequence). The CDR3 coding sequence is TGTGCCTGGAGTACGGCAGGGTATGAAGCTTTCTTT. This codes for CAWSTAGYEAFF.

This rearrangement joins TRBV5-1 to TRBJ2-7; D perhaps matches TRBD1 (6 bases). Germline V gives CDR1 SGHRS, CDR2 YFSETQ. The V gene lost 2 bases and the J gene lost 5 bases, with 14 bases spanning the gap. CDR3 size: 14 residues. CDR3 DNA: TGCGCCAGCAGCTTCAGGGGCCCTTTGAACGAGCAGTACTTC. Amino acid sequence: CASSFRGPLNEQYF. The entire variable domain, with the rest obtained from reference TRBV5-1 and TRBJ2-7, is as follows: KAGVTQTPRYLIKTRGQQVTLSCSPISGHRSVSWYQQTPGQGLQFLFEYFSETQRNKGNFPGRFSGRQFSNSRSEMNVSTLELGDSALYLCASSFRGPLNEQYFGPGTRLTVT.

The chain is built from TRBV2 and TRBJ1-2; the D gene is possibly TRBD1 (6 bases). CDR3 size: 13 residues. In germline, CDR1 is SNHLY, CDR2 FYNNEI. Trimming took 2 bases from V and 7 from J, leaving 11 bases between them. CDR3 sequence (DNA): TGTGCCAGCAGTGAACGGGAAGGGGGTGGCTACACCTTC. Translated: CASSEREGGGYTF.

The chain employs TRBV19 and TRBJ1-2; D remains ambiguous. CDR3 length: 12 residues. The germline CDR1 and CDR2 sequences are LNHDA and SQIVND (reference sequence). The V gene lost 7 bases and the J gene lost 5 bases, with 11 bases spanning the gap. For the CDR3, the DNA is TGTGCCAGTACTTCGACATCATATGGCTACACCTTC. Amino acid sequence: CASTSTSYGYTF.

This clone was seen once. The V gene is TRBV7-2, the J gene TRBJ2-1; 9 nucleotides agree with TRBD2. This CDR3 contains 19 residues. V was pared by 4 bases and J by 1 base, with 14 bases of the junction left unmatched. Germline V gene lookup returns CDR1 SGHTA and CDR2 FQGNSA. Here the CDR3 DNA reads TGTGCCAGCAGCTCTGCCGCGGGGGGGCCTGTTTTGTCCTACAATGAGCAGTTCTTC. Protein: CASSSAAGGPVLSYNEQFF.

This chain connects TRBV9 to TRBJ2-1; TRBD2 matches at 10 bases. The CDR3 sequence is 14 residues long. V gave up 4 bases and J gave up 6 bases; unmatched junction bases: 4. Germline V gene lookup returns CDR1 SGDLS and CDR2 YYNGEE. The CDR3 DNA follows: TGTGCCAGCAGCCCTAGCGGGGGATTCAATGAGCAGTTCTTC. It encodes CASSPSGGFNEQFF.

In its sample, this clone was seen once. CDR3 amino acids: CASSLGHAGQGAFGGYTF. CDR3 in DNA: TGCGCCAGCAGCTTGGGCCACGCGGGACAGGGGGCGTTCGGTGGCTACACCTTC. V is TRBV5-1 and J is TRBJ1-2; 12 bases fit TRBD1. After removal of 0 bases from V and 7 bases from J, the junction contained 13 bases not matched to a gene. The germline gives CDR1 SGHRS, CDR2 YFSETQ. The CDR3 loop spans 18 amino acids.

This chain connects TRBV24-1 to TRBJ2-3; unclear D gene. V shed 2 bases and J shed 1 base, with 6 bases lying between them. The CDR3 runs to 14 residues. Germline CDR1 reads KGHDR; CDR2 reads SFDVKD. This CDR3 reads CATSDSPGTDTQYF. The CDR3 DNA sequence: TGTGCCACCAGTGATTCCCCTGGCACAGATACGCAGTATTTT.

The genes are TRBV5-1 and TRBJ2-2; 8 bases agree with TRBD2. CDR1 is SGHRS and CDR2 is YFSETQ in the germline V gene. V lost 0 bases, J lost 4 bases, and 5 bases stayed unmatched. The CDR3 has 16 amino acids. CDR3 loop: CASSLDHGGATGELFF. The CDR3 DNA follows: TGCGCCAGCAGCTTGGATCACGGGGGGGCCACCGGGGAGCTGTTTTTT.

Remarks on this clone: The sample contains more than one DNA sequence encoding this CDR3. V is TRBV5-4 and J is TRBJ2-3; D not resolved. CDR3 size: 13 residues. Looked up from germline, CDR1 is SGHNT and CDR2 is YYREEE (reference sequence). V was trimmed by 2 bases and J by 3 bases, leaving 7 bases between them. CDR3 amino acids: CASSLSGTDTQYF. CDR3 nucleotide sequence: TGTGCCAGCAGCTTATCGGGTACAGATACGCAGTATTTT.

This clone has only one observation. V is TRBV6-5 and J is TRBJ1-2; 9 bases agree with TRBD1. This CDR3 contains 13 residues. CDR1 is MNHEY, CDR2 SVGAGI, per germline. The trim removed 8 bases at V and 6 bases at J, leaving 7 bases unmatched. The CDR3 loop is CASAQDRGDGYTF. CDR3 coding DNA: TGTGCCAGCGCCCAGGACAGGGGCGATGGCTACACCTTC.

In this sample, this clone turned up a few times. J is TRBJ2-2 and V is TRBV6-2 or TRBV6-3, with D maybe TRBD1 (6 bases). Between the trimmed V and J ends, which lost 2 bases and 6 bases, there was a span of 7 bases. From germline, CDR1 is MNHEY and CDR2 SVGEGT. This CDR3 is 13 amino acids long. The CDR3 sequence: CASSYGTSGELFF. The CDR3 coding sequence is TGTGCCAGCAGTTACGGGACATCCGGGGAGCTGTTTTTT.

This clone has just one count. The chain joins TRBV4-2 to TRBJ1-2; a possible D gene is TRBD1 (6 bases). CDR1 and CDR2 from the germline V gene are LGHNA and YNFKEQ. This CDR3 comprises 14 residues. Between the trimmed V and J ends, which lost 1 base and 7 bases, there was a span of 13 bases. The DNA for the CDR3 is TGTGCCAGCAGCCAAGCCCAGGGGACGTTTGGCTACACCTTC. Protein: CASSQAQGTFGYTF.

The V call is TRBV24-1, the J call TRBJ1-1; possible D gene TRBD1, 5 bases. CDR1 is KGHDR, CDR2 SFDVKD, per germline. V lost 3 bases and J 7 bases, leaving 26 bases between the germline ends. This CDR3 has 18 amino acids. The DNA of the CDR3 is TGTGCCACCAGTGATACCTCGGGGGGGAGTAGGGGCCGGTATGAAGCTTTCTTT. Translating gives CATSDTSGGSRGRYEAFF.

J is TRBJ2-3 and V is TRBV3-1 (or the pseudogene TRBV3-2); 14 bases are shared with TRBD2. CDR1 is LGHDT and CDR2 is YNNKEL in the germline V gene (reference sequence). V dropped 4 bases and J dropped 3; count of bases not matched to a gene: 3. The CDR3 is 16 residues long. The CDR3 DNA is TGTGCCAGCAGCCCCCGACTAGCGGGGGGGACAGATACGCAGTATTTT. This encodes CASSPRLAGGTDTQYF.

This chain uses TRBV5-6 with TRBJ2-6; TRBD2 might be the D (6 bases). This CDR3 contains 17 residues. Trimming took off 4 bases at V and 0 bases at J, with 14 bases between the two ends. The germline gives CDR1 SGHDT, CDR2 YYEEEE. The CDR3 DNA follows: TGTGCCAGCAGCCCCTTCCCCGGGGGCTCTGGGGCCAACGTCCTGACTTTC. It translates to CASSPFPGGSGANVLTF. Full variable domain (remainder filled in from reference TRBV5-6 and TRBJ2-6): DAGVTQSPTHLIKTRGQQVTLRCSPKSGHDTVSWYQQALGQGPQFIFQYYEEEERQRGNFPDRFSGHQFPNYSSELNVNALLLGDSALYLCASSPFPGGSGANVLTFGAGSRLTVL.